This section outlines one TCR beta chain sequence together with its context. V shed 0 bases, J shed 2 bases, and the junction held 10 bases outside the gene matches. CDR1 and CDR2 from the germline V gene are LGHDT and YNNKEL (reference sequence). This CDR3 has 17 amino acids. Authors' analysis steps: It was from reference gene primer amplification that nucleated cell counts were estimated. The protocol was immunoSEQ multiplex PCR, while the TCRdb copy is restricted to in-frame clones and leaves out a portion. V and J calls plus clone size are reproduced from that table; the DNA served to infer D and trimming. Of 340,000 or so clones detected, more than 70% appear once; the ten largest clones hold 2.5% to 3%. The data derive from a study of blood T cell repertoires in COVID-19. Study at large: COVID-19 samples, acute and convalescent, were from the United States, Italy and Spain. T cells, B-cell-depleted T cells, or PBMCs provided the cDNA or gDNA that served as material.

This sequence originates from a man aged 25-45 years with active or convalescent COVID-19. The chain couples TRBV3-1 (or the pseudogene TRBV3-2) to TRBJ2-7; 7 bases map to TRBD2. Material for sequencing was peripheral blood. CDR3 residues: CASSQDGFRAGTYEQYF. The CDR3 coding sequence is TGTGCCAGCAGCCAAGACGGGTTTCGAGCGGGGACCTACGAGCAGTACTTC.